The rows below give T cell receptor beta chains drawn from one sample of a study of a mutant IDH1 vaccine in newly diagnosed glioma. TCRdb's table, derived via immunoSEQ multiplex PCR, lists solely in-frame clones and lacks some. This table holds tens of thousands of clones, over 75% found once. Their antigen targets remain unknown. The sequences come from PBMCs, collected from a glioma patient whose treatment included an IDH1 peptide vaccine. Receptors originate from a man between 40 and 49 years old with glioma. CDR3s include the opening cysteine and the closing phenylalanine or tryptophan. D genes are given only for firm matches.

D	V	J	DNA	CDR3
.	TRBV11-2	TRBJ1-4	TGTGCCAGCAGCTTGACACCGCGTAATGAAAAACTGTTTTTT	CASSLTPRNEKLFF
.	TRBV7-9	TRBJ2-1	TGTGCCAGCAGCCGAAACACAGGGAACTACAATGAGCAGTTCTTC	CASSRNTGNYNEQFF
TRBD2	TRBV7-2	TRBJ2-1	TGTGCCAGCAGCCCACCGGGACTAGCTCCCAATGAGCAGTTCTTC	CASSPPGLAPNEQFF
.	TRBV30	TRBJ1-1	TGTGCCTGGAGTGTACCCGGTGGTAACACTGAAGCTTTCTTT	CAWSVPGGNTEAFF
TRBD2	TRBV6-5	TRBJ2-1	TGTGCCAGCTCCGTAGCGGGCCGTAACAATGAGCAGTTCTTC	CASSVAGRNNEQFF
TRBD1	TRBV5-1	TRBJ1-1	TGCGCCAGCAGCCCGCCCGGACAGGGGGCGGGCACTGAAGCTTTCTTT	CASSPPGQGAGTEAFF
.	TRBV7-3	TRBJ1-1	TGTGCCAGCAGCTTAACGCAGGTCGCCATGAACACTGAAGCTTTCTTT	CASSLTQVAMNTEAFF
.	TRBV29-1	TRBJ1-5	TGCAGCGTTGAAGAGGGGGGGGCGAATCAGCCCCAGCATTTT	CSVEEGGANQPQHF
.	TRBV29-1	TRBJ2-3	TGCAGCGTTGAGTCCAGGGGTGGTACAGATACGCAGTATTTT	CSVESRGGTDTQYF
.	TRBV28	TRBJ1-5	TGTGCCAGCAGTCTGATCAATCAGCCCCAGCATTTT	CASSLINQPQHF
.	TRBV19	TRBJ2-3	TGTGCCAGTAGTATAAGGCAGGGGAGTGTTCCAGATACGCAGTATTTT	CASSIRQGSVPDTQYF
.	TRBV25-1	TRBJ1-1	TGTGCCAGCAGTGAAATGGGAAGGACTGAAGCTTTCTTT	CASSEMGRTEAFF
TRBD1	TRBV5-3	TRBJ1-5	TGTGCCAGAAGTCCGGGACAGAGGAGTTATAGCAATCAGCCCCAGCATTTT	CARSPGQRSYSNQPQHF
.	TRBV29-1	TRBJ2-1	TGCAGCGCCACAAGGCTACCGAATGAGCAGTTCTTC	CSATRLPNEQFF
TRBD1	TRBV6-4	TRBJ2-2	TGTGCCAGCACCCTCCCCTGGAGACAGGGGGCGCGAAGGGGCACCGGGGAGCTGTTTTTT	CASTLPWRQGARRGTGELFF
.	TRBV30	TRBJ1-6	TGTGCCTGGAATAATCGTAACGGGGGGGGCCCCAATTCACCCCTCCACTTT	CAWNNRNGGGPNSPLHF
.	TRBV10-2	TRBJ2-7	TGCGCCAGCAGCGGGCCGGGGATGACCTACGAGCAGTACTTC	CASSGPGMTYEQYF
.	TRBV6-1	TRBJ2-3	TGTGCCAGCAGTGAAACGGGGGTGGCAGATACGCAGTATTTT	CASSETGVADTQYF
.	TRBV19	TRBJ2-1	TGTGCCAGTAGTATAGAGCCTAGCGCCAACGAGCAGTTCTTC	CASSIEPSANEQFF
.	TRBV4-3	TRBJ2-1	TGCGCCAGCAGCCCAGAAGGCTTCTACAATGAGCAGTTCTTC	CASSPEGFYNEQFF
TRBD1	TRBV6-6	TRBJ2-7	TGTGCCAGCGGTCGAACAGGGGCTGGCCACGAGCAGTACTTC	CASGRTGAGHEQYF
TRBD1	TRBV28	TRBJ1-2	TGTGCCAGCAGTCGACAGGGCCTAGGCTATGGCTACACCTTC	CASSRQGLGYGYTF
.	TRBV11-2	TRBJ1-2	TGTGCCAGCAGCTTAGGTTTCAATGGCTACACCTTC	CASSLGFNGYTF
.	TRBV2	TRBJ1-1	TGTGCCAGCATCCACGATAAGAACACTGAAGCTTTCTTT	CASIHDKNTEAFF
.	TRBV19	TRBJ2-7	TGTGCCAGTAGTATTGGAGGGTTGAACGAGCAGTACTTC	CASSIGGLNEQYF
.	TRBV5-1	TRBJ2-6	TGCGCCAGCAGCTTGATATCCGGGGGCTCTGGGGCCAACGTCCTGACTTTC	CASSLISGGSGANVLTF
.	TRBV7-9	TRBJ1-4	TGTGCCGCGACAGGATCGGGCGAAAAACTGTTTTTT	CAATGSGEKLFF
.	TRBV5-5	TRBJ1-3	TGTGCCAGCCTGGACCTCACTGGAAACACCATATATTTT	CASLDLTGNTIYF
.	TRBV2	TRBJ2-4	TGTGCCAGCAGTGATTTCGGACAGGGTACTAGCGGCCGGTATAGGGCCAAAAACATTCAGTACTTC	CASSDFGQGTSGRYRAKNIQYF
TRBD2	TRBV29-1	TRBJ2-3	TGCAGCGTTGGAGCTTTGGGGACTAGCCGGACATATCCAGATACGCAGTATTTT	CSVGALGTSRTYPDTQYF
TRBD1	TRBV19	TRBJ1-1	TGTGCCAGTACCCCGACAGGGATGGGGAACACTGAAGCTTTCTTT	CASTPTGMGNTEAFF
.	TRBV2	TRBJ2-3	TGTGCCAGCGACCGGGAGCTAGGTTCTAGCACAGATACGCAGTATTTT	CASDRELGSSTDTQYF
TRBD1	TRBV19	TRBJ2-7	TGTGCCAGTAGTATGGGGACAGGGCTAGGCTACGAGCAGTACTTC	CASSMGTGLGYEQYF
TRBD2	TRBV5-4	TRBJ2-1	TGTGCCAGCAGCTCCGGGACTAGCGGGAGGGCCTACAATGAGCAGTTCTTC	CASSSGTSGRAYNEQFF
TRBD1	TRBV6-6	TRBJ1-6	TGTGCCAGCTTGGGACAGTCTTCACCCCTCCACTTT	CASLGQSSPLHF
.	TRBV10-3	TRBJ2-7	TGTGCCATCAGTGAGTCAGAGGCCCGCTACGAGCAGTACTTC	CAISESEARYEQYF
.	TRBV2	TRBJ2-6	TGTGCCAGCAGGGGGTTCCTCTCTGGGGCCAACGTCCTGACTTTC	CASRGFLSGANVLTF
TRBD2	TRBV25-1	TRBJ2-3	TGTGCCAGCAGCCGGGAGGCGAGCACAGATACGCAGTATTTT	CASSREASTDTQYF
.	TRBV5-1	TRBJ2-4	TGCGCCAGCAGTCCGGACCGCCTTTTTATTCAGTACTTC	CASSPDRLFIQYF
.	TRBV7-9	TRBJ2-7	TGTGCCAGCAGCCCCCCGGGGGCCGGATCCTACGAGCAGTACTTC	CASSPPGAGSYEQYF
TRBD1	TRBV4-3	TRBJ2-7	TGCGCCAGCAGCCAGCATCGACAGGGGGTCAGGTACGAGCAGTACTTC	CASSQHRQGVRYEQYF
TRBD2	TRBV5-1	TRBJ2-7	TGCGCCAGCAGCCTACGCCAAAATAGCGGGAGGGCCTCCGAGCAGTACTTC	CASSLRQNSGRASEQYF
.	TRBV5-1	TRBJ2-1	TGCGCCAGGGCCGGGATCCCCCACAATGAGCAGTTCTTC	CARAGIPHNEQFF
.	TRBV5-6	TRBJ1-2	TGTGCCAGCAGCTTGGAGATGGCTAACTATGGCTACACCTTC	CASSLEMANYGYTF
TRBD1	TRBV11-3	TRBJ1-2	TGTGCCAGCAGCTTACGTGACAGGGCAATATTCTATGGCTACACCTTC	CASSLRDRAIFYGYTF